This T cell receptor beta chain was sequenced during a study of blood T cell repertoires in COVID-19. Study context: The samples span acute and convalescent COVID-19 from the United States, Italy and Spain. Sources were T cells, B-cell-depleted T cells, or PBMCs; the material itself was cDNA or gDNA.

The length of the CDR3 is 16 residues. J gave up 3 bases and V 5 bases, and 8 bases lay outside the gene matches. The V gene's germline CDR1 is LNHDA and CDR2 SQIVND (reference sequence). Patients from Seattle were sampled longitudinally, starting during active infection. Only in-frame clones appear in the TCRdb table, and some are missing; sequencing was by immunoSEQ multiplex PCR. The table records over 80,000 clones, over 65% of them present only once. This receptor was identified in a man between 70 and 80 years old with COVID-19, enrolled during active disease. The chain has TRBV19 and TRBJ2-3; 10 bases fit TRBD2. Sequencing was done on a sample of peripheral blood. Here the CDR3 reads CASSAGAGGRTDTQYF. The CDR3 coding sequence is TGTGCCAGTAGTGCCGGAGCGGGAGGGCGGACAGATACGCAGTATTTT.